This TCR beta chain was captured by sequencing in a study of identical twins. The study, taken as a whole, reports: Whereas memory repertoires showed no such difference, abundant cord blood beta clonotypes carried fewer insertions. Cross-sectional statistics underpinned the conclusions; the same donors were not followed.

TCRdb used MiXCR to reprocess the 5' RACE reads, holding one entry per CDR3 protein. The sample records hundreds of thousands of distinct CDR3 sequences, 6.1% being singletons. Of note for this clonotype: Its antigen is unidentified.

The germline CDR1 and CDR2 sequences are MNHNS and SASEGT. With 4 bases clipped from V and 0 bases from J, the junction kept 6 bases outside the gene matches. This CDR3 spans 17 amino acids. Sequencing was done on a sample of naive T cells sorted from blood. This clonotype was sampled from a man in his late teens or twenties in good health. The rearrangement uses TRBV6-1 and TRBJ1-5; 10 nucleotides agree with TRBD1. CDR3 sequence (DNA): TGTGCCAGCAGTGGGGACAGGGGTCTTTATAGCAATCAGCCCCAGCATTTT. Translating it yields CASSGDRGLYSNQPQHF.